This T cell receptor (beta chain) was captured by sequencing in a study of cytomegalovirus exposure and HLA in healthy donors. Looked up from germline, CDR1 is SEHNR and CDR2 is FQNEAQ (reference sequence). The CDR3 is made up of 14 amino acids. About this clone itself: What it binds is not known. The junction departs from the called germline gene at one end, perhaps through a read error.

Whole-study results and caveats: As a later analysis revealed, the rate of TCR association differed by HLA locus, with DRB1 most and HLA-C fewest.

PCR employed 60 Vbeta and 13 Jbeta primers. The protocol was immunoSEQ multiplex PCR, while the TCRdb copy is restricted to in-frame clones and leaves out a portion. In the table there are under 200,000 clones, around 68% of which are singletons. The chain is built from TRBV7-9 and TRBJ1-4; 7 bases are shared with TRBD1. The sequencing input was PBMCs. The TCR originated in a woman aged 40 to 50 in good health and CMV-seropositive. The CDR3 DNA reads as TGTGCCAGCTGCTTGGGACAGACTAATGAAAAACTGTTTTTT. Protein sequence: CASCLGQTNEKLFF.